These T cell receptor beta chains were read from a single sample in a study of T-cell memory formation after mild COVID-19. One entry per CDR3 protein results from TCRdb running MiXCR on the 5' RACE reads. The table lists hundreds of thousands of distinct CDR3 sequences, 8.2% of them singletons, with roughly 22% in the top ten. The specimen was PBMCs or a T cell subset sorted from them (not recorded which). The receptor source for this set is a man aged 18 to 35 who had mild COVID-19 (a few samples of this study predate the infection). Cell type and time point are not known. Both conserved end residues are part of each CDR3. A D gene is named only where the DNA matches it firmly. The size entry is marked missing in some rows and otherwise reads once, few, many or a size class.

>TRBJ2-3|TRBV20-1|many|TRBD2
TGCAGTGCTAGTACCGCTGCGGGGGTCACAGATACGCAGTATTTT
CSASTAAGVTDTQYF
>TRBJ1-2|TRBV4-3|few|TRBD1
TGCGCCAGCAGCCAATTTGACAGGGGTAACTATGGCTACACCTTC
CASSQFDRGNYGYTF
>TRBJ2-2|TRBV6-1|NA|NA
TGTGCCAGCAGTCCCCCGGCGGCGAACACCGGGGAGCTGTTTTTT
CASSPPAANTGELFF
>TRBJ2-7|TRBV20-1|NA|NA
TGCAGTGCTCCTGGACTTGGCTACGAGCAGTACTTC
CSAPGLGYEQYF
>TRBJ2-1|TRBV5-4|NA|NA
TGTGCCAGCAGGGTGTCTTCCGGGATCAATGAGCAGTTCTTC
CASRVSSGINEQFF
>TRBJ2-3|TRBV29-1|few|TRBD2
TGCAGCGTTGATCGGACTAGGGCAGATACGCAGTATTTT
CSVDRTRADTQYF
>TRBJ1-1|TRBV4-3|few|NA
TGCGCCAGCAGCCAAGTTTCCGGGGTTGAAGCTTTCTTT
CASSQVSGVEAFF
>TRBJ2-1|TRBV7-3|few|NA
TGTGCCAGCAGCACAACCACAGGGTCTGAGCAGTTCTTC
CASSTTTGSEQFF
>TRBJ2-5|TRBV5-1|NA|NA
TGCGCCAGCAGCTTAACGGGGACCCCTAAGGGAGAGACCCAGTACTTC
CASSLTGTPKGETQYF
>TRBJ2-1|TRBV7-3|NA|TRBD2
TGTGCCAGCAGCCCCAGACTAGCGGGGGCCAATGAGCAGTTCTTC
CASSPRLAGANEQFF
>TRBJ2-2|TRBV12-3/TRBV12-4|many|NA
TGTGCCAGCAGACTCCTACGGACCGGGGAGCTGTTTTTT
CASRLLRTGELFF
>TRBJ1-6|TRBV4-2|few|TRBD1
TGTGCCAGCAGCCAAGGCATGACAGGGGACGGTTCACCCCTCCACTTT
CASSQGMTGDGSPLHF
>TRBJ2-5|TRBV12-3/TRBV12-4|few|TRBD2
TGTGCCAGCAGTTTCAGTGCGGGGGGGCGAGAGACCCAGTACTTC
CASSFSAGGRETQYF
>TRBJ1-4|TRBV20-1|few|NA
TGCAGTGCGGTGAGGGAACTAAATGAAAAACTGTTTTTT
CSAVRELNEKLFF
>TRBJ2-7|TRBV11-3|few|NA
TGTGCCAGCAGCCCCGGGCCCTTC
CASSPGPF
>TRBJ1-4|TRBV12-3/TRBV12-4|NA|NA
TGTGCCAGCAGTTTATCTTTACAGGGAAATGAAAAACTGTTTTTT
CASSLSLQGNEKLFF
>TRBJ2-2|TRBV5-8|NA|NA
TGTGCCAGCAGCCGGATCTCCCGCGTCACCGGGGAGCTGTTTTTT
CASSRISRVTGELFF
>TRBJ2-5|TRBV18|few|NA
TGTGCCAGCTCACCTTTATCGGGGCCAATTGGGGAGACCCAGTACTTC
CASSPLSGPIGETQYF
>TRBJ1-6|TRBV25-1|few|TRBD1
TGTGCCAGCAGTGCAACAGACAGGGACAATTCACCCCTCCACTTT
CASSATDRDNSPLHF
>TRBJ1-1|TRBV30|NA|NA
TGTGCCTGGAGTAGGGGGGCGGGGTACACTGAAGCTTTCTTT
CAWSRGAGYTEAFF
>TRBJ1-1|TRBV28|NA|NA
TGTGCCAGCAGTTTCTCCATTACAGGCCTGGGCGCTGAAGCTTTCTTT
CASSFSITGLGAEAFF
>TRBJ1-1|TRBV6-5|NA|TRBD1
TGTGCCAGCAGAAACAGGGGGCGCGTCAACACTGAAGCTTTCTTT
CASRNRGRVNTEAFF
>TRBJ2-3|TRBV6-5|NA|TRBD1
TGTGCCAGCACGTGGGGACAGGGGGCCGATACGCAGTATTTT
CASTWGQGADTQYF
>TRBJ2-7|TRBV7-9|many|NA
TGTGCCAGCAGCCGTGGGACTTCCTACGAGCAGTACTTC
CASSRGTSYEQYF
>TRBJ1-1|TRBV18|NA|TRBD1
TGTGCCAGCTCACCACCACAGGGGATGAACACTGAAGCTTTCTTT
CASSPPQGMNTEAFF
>TRBJ1-2|TRBV2|NA|NA
TGTGCCAGCAGTGAGTCTAGGGGATGGCAGACTCGCTATGGCTACACCTTC
CASSESRGWQTRYGYTF
>TRBJ2-7|TRBV27|few|TRBD2
TGTGCCAGCAGTGCCGGGACTAGCGCTTACGAGCAGTACTTC
CASSAGTSAYEQYF
>TRBJ1-2|TRBV7-2|NA|TRBD1
TGTGCCAGCAGCTTAGTGGGGGACAGGGGGCATTCGGGCTATGGCTACACCTTC
CASSLVGDRGHSGYGYTF
>TRBJ1-1|TRBV5-1|many|NA
TGCGCCAGCAGCCCGAACGGACCAGCCCCCACTGAAGCTTTCTTT
CASSPNGPAPTEAFF
>TRBJ2-3|TRBV15|NA|TRBD1
TGTGCCACCAGCAGAGAGAGAGGACAGGGGGCAGATACGCAGTATTTT
CATSRERGQGADTQYF
>TRBJ2-7|TRBV28|few|NA
TGTGCCAGCAGTTTGGCTCGTTTCGAGCAGTACTTC
CASSLARFEQYF
>TRBJ1-5|TRBV5-6|NA|NA
TGTGCCAGCAGCTTGGTCGGGGGTCGGGATCAGCCCCAGCATTTT
CASSLVGGRDQPQHF
>TRBJ1-1|TRBV30|many|NA
TGTGCCTGGAGTGTTCAGGGATCGGCTTTCTTT
CAWSVQGSAFF
>TRBJ1-3|TRBV29-1|few|NA
TGCAGCGTCATTCCCGATATTGGAAACACCATATATTTT
CSVIPDIGNTIYF
>TRBJ1-5|TRBV3-2|NA|NA
TGTGCCAGCAGCCGAGGGAAGGGGGGCAATCAGCCCCAGCATTTT
CASSRGKGGNQPQHF
>TRBJ1-3|TRBV7-8|NA|TRBD1
TGTGCCAGCAGCCTCGACAGGGCTGCTGGAAACACCATATATTTT
CASSLDRAAGNTIYF
>TRBJ1-1|TRBV6-4|NA|NA
TGTGCCAGCAGTGAAGGCCCGGGTCTAGCCACTGAAGCTTTCTTT
CASSEGPGLATEAFF
>TRBJ2-5|TRBV5-1|NA|TRBD2
TGCGCCAGCAGAACGGCGGGGGGGCCTGGCCAAGAGACCCAGTACTTC
CASRTAGGPGQETQYF
>TRBJ1-4|TRBV29-1|NA|NA
TGCAGCGTTGAGGAAGGTTATGGGGAAAAACTGTTTTTT
CSVEEGYGEKLFF
>TRBJ2-2|TRBV7-2|NA|NA
TGTGCCAGCAGCGACGGGACGGGCTACACCGGGGAGCTGTTTTTT
CASSDGTGYTGELFF
>TRBJ2-1|TRBV7-7|few|NA
TGTGCTAGCAGCTTAGGCTTAATGTCTTACAATGAGCAGTTCTTC
CASSLGLMSYNEQFF
>TRBJ1-2|TRBV6-5|NA|NA
TGTGCCAGCACTCAAAAGGAGCCGGGAAATCGCCTTGGGTATGGCTACACCTTC
CASTQKEPGNRLGYGYTF
>TRBJ2-5|TRBV14|NA|TRBD1
TGTGCCAGCAGCCAAAACTTCGGGACAGGGTTAGAGACCCAGTACTTC
CASSQNFGTGLETQYF
>TRBJ2-1|TRBV7-2|few|NA
TGTGCCAGCAGCCCCCAAGGACAATTGCAGTTCTTC
CASSPQGQLQFF
>TRBJ1-2|TRBV18|few|TRBD1
TGTGCCAGCTCACCGACAGGGCAGGACTATGGCTACACCTTC
CASSPTGQDYGYTF
>TRBJ2-5|TRBV20-1|NA|NA
TGCAGTGCCCCCCCCAGACTGGGGCGAGAGACCCAGTACTTC
CSAPPRLGRETQYF
>TRBJ1-5|TRBV24-1|NA|TRBD1
TGTGCCACCGGGGACAGGGGTAGCAATCAGCCCCAGCATTTT
CATGDRGSNQPQHF
>TRBJ2-7|TRBV10-3|NA|NA
TGTGCCATCAGTGAGCCCAGCATAGGGCCGGGGGAGCAGTACTTC
CAISEPSIGPGEQYF
>TRBJ2-5|TRBV5-6|many|TRBD1
TGTGCCAGCTTACGGACAGGGTCAGAGACCCAGTACTTC
CASLRTGSETQYF
>TRBJ1-2|TRBV6-5|NA|TRBD1
TGTGCCAGCAGTGGCTGGACAGGGGGCTATGGCTACACCTTC
CASSGWTGGYGYTF
>TRBJ2-7|TRBV6-2/TRBV6-3|NA|NA
TGTGCCAGCAGCTACCAGGCCCACTACGAGCAGTACTTC
CASSYQAHYEQYF
>TRBJ2-4|TRBV4-2|NA|TRBD2
TGTGACAGCAGCCAAGAGGCCTGGACTAGCGGTTTCAAAAACATTCAGTACTTC
CDSSQEAWTSGFKNIQYF